This T cell receptor beta chain was sequenced for a study of breast tumors, draining lymph nodes, adjacent tissues. Trimming took off 6 bases at V and 0 bases at J, with 9 bases between the two ends. The CDR3 has 14 residues. In germline, CDR1 is LNHDA, CDR2 SQIVND (reference sequence). This clonotype was counted many times. Its matching antigen is unknown. TCRdb called the multiplex PCR reads again in MiXCR, with one record for every CDR3 protein. Among around 130,000 distinct CDR3 sequences, approximately 32% were seen once, and the ten largest hold about 2.5%. Study-wide findings and caveats: Most tumor T cells seemingly derive from lymph node, then expand in tumor. Compared with lymph nodes, tumors were less diverse; compared with nontumor tissue, more. Luminal-like breast cancer showed significantly greater tumor-nontumor repertoire similarity than basal-like breast cancer did. The lymph node origin of tumor T cells was framed as consistent with a hypothesis, not demonstrated.

Samples came from axillary lymph nodes draining the breast cancer. Sequenced material: axillary lymph node tissue. V is TRBV19 and J is TRBJ1-5; D not certain. The receptor comes from a female donor with breast cancer. Some clones in this sample may be carry-over from other donors' samples. The CDR3 bases are TGTGCCAGTAGCCCTGACGGTAGCAATCAGCCCCAGCATTTT. It yields the protein CASSPDGSNQPQHF.